The T cell receptor beta chain described here comes from a study of blood T cells in healthy people across ages (dated by TCRdb to between 2015 and 2016). General notes on the study: Template switching captured roughly one uniquely barcoded TCR beta cDNA molecule per two T cells in model experiments. To avoid experimental bias, donors of different ages were randomly spread across the sequencing lanes. Two additional independent replicas of 1 million unique cDNA reads from the same blood draw were analyzed for two donors (one aged 18 to 30 and one aged 80 or older). The study measured age-related changes in TCR beta repertoire diversity using deep sequencing normalized with unique cDNA molecular identifiers. Four age groups were formed from the donors: young (average roughly 16 years), middle-aged (approximately 42), aged (62) and long-lived (approximately 78). Study-wide findings and limitations: The long-lived group showed more naive CD4+ T cells, fewer expanded clones and increased TCR diversity than the aged group, suggesting age selection. Because profiling used bulk unsorted PBMCs, naive and antigen-experienced compartments could not be compared conclusively. The percentage of naive T cells measured by flow cytometry correlated strongly with observed TCR beta diversity. Donor CMV infection status was unknown, potentially confounding age-related changes in expanded clonotypes. As age increased, observed TCR beta diversity per million T cells dropped in a roughly linear way, and a significant reduction was already evident by age 40. Estimates of total diversity based on one million sequenced T cells were considered lower bounds and underestimates.

The donors were under 40 Caucasian individuals from Russia, aged roughly 6 to 100 years, who were systemically healthy. Each donor gave about 9.7 milliliters of peripheral blood, drawn into EDTA-treated Vacutainer tubes. PBMCs were isolated by Ficoll-Paque density-gradient centrifugation, with at least 6 million obtained per sample. Total RNA was extracted from PBMCs with Trizol reagent, with at least 6 micrograms obtained per sample. For every donor, flow cytometry on a PBMC aliquot measured the percentage of naive CD45RAhigh/CD27high T cells. Libraries were built with 5' RACE. Instrument used: Illumina HiSeq 2500. A second PCR of about 7 to 12 cycles was performed with a sample-barcoded 5' primer and a J-beta primer mix. A unique molecular identifier was introduced onto each TCR beta cDNA molecule by a template-switch 5' adaptor carrying 12 random nucleotides. Each sample yielded at least 3 million CDR3-containing paired-end reads. First-strand cDNA was synthesized from all RNA with the Mint cDNA synthesis kit, primed by a TRBC-specific oligonucleotide. After uracil-DNA glycosylase treatment, a first 18-cycle PCR used universal primers M1SS and BC2_uni_R on all cDNA. On the study's bioinformatics: Normalization of each sample was performed by random selection of 1 million high-quality reads, each carrying a distinct molecular identifier. Instead of being binned into consensus sequences, reads with shared molecular identifiers were discarded. CDR3 identification, clonotype clustering and error correction used MiTCR with a Q25 quality threshold and the strictest error-elimination algorithm. A nonparametric unseen species model with Euler transformation was used to estimate lower-bound total TCR beta diversity. TCRdb redid the processing of the public reads, applying fastp at Q25 and MiXCR, and retained in-frame beta chains. Every CDR3 protein is listed once, alongside the most common genes and DNA of its rows. For this entry, the V and J calls and clone size follow TCRdb and not the study's own pipeline. The sample has just over 1 million distinct CDR3 sequences on record, over 35% of them singletons. The ten largest clones capture 15% to 20% of the sample.

At the junction V is shortened by 3 bases and J by 1 base, with 15 bases in between. The CDR3 holds 17 amino acids from the cysteine to the phenylalanine. Only the CDR3 DNA stays, 51 bases, in frame from base 1. CDR1 and CDR2 are drawn from the germline V gene: KGHSH, LQKENI. This clonotype was observed a handful of times. The antigen this receptor binds is unknown. Base qualities are not at hand, and no much larger clone is one base apart. The sequence joins TRBV18 to TRBJ2-2, with no D gene named confidently. The sequenced material came from blood. The source is a woman in her sixties or seventies in good health. The DNA sequence reads TGTGCCAGCTCACCCCGCGATCCGGCAGGGAACACCGGGGAGCTGTTTTTT. This gives the protein CASSPRDPAGNTGELFF.